Listed below are T cell receptor beta chains from one sample, sequenced in a study of blood T cell repertoires in COVID-19. Measured with immunoSEQ multiplex PCR; TCRdb has only the in-frame clones, and not every one. Of approximately 270,000 clones listed, about 80% are singletons. Sequencing used peripheral blood. These receptors were taken from a person aged 65-85 years with COVID-19, enrolled during active disease. CDR3s include the opening cysteine and the closing phenylalanine or tryptophan. The order of the fields is clone size, D gene, V gene, J gene, CDR3 protein, CDR3 DNA. D genes are given only for firm matches. Size is omitted from some rows. Given values are once, few, many or a class for expanded clones.

clone size: .
D gene: TRBD2
V gene: TRBV11-2
J gene: TRBJ2-5
CDR3 protein: CASSPRLAGHQETQYF
CDR3 DNA: TGTGCCAGCAGCCCTCGACTAGCGGGGCACCAAGAGACCCAGTACTTC

clone size: .
D gene: TRBD1
V gene: TRBV6-2/TRBV6-3
J gene: TRBJ2-5
CDR3 protein: CASSNEGAREQETQYF
CDR3 DNA: TGTGCCAGCAGCAACGAGGGGGCGAGGGAACAAGAGACCCAGTACTTC

clone size: .
D gene: TRBD1
V gene: TRBV6-2/TRBV6-3
J gene: TRBJ1-2
CDR3 protein: CASSGQGASYGYTF
CDR3 DNA: TGTGCCAGCAGTGGACAGGGGGCCTCCTATGGCTACACCTTC

clone size: .
D gene: TRBD2
V gene: TRBV7-8
J gene: TRBJ2-7
CDR3 protein: CASSSSEGLALEQYF
CDR3 DNA: TGTGCCAGCAGCTCCTCAGAGGGACTAGCCCTCGAGCAGTACTTC

clone size: .
D gene: .
V gene: TRBV27
J gene: TRBJ2-5
CDR3 protein: CASSLSPYSYQETQYF
CDR3 DNA: TGTGCCAGCAGTTTATCCCCTTACAGCTACCAAGAGACCCAGTACTTC

clone size: few
D gene: TRBD2
V gene: TRBV6-2/TRBV6-3
J gene: TRBJ2-1
CDR3 protein: CASSYGRLAGAGSDNNEQFF
CDR3 DNA: TGTGCCAGCAGTTACGGGAGATTAGCGGGAGCCGGATCTGATAACAATGAGCAGTTCTTC

clone size: .
D gene: .
V gene: TRBV11-2
J gene: TRBJ1-5
CDR3 protein: CASSLVGDSNQPQHF
CDR3 DNA: TGTGCCAGCAGCTTAGTTGGAGATAGCAATCAGCCCCAGCATTTT

clone size: .
D gene: .
V gene: TRBV28
J gene: TRBJ1-1
CDR3 protein: CASSFWAGQNTEAFF
CDR3 DNA: TGTGCCAGCAGTTTCTGGGCGGGTCAGAACACTGAAGCTTTCTTT

clone size: few
D gene: .
V gene: TRBV11-2
J gene: TRBJ1-3
CDR3 protein: CASSLGSSGNTIYF
CDR3 DNA: TGTGCCAGCAGCTTAGGTAGCTCTGGAAACACCATATATTTT

clone size: .
D gene: TRBD2
V gene: TRBV19
J gene: TRBJ2-1
CDR3 protein: CASSQLGTSGPNNEQFF
CDR3 DNA: TGTGCCAGTAGTCAGCTTGGGACTAGCGGGCCAAACAATGAGCAGTTCTTC

clone size: .
D gene: .
V gene: TRBV5-6
J gene: TRBJ1-4
CDR3 protein: CASSWEKGEKLFF
CDR3 DNA: TGTGCCAGCAGCTGGGAGAAGGGCGAAAAACTGTTTTTT

clone size: .
D gene: TRBD2
V gene: TRBV3-1/TRBV3-2
J gene: TRBJ2-3
CDR3 protein: CASSQDGASGGLDTQYF
CDR3 DNA: TGTGCCAGCAGCCAAGATGGAGCTAGCGGGGGTTTGGATACGCAGTATTTT

clone size: .
D gene: .
V gene: TRBV19
J gene: TRBJ2-1
CDR3 protein: CASSIVRLARYNEQFF
CDR3 DNA: TGTGCCAGTAGTATAGTAAGGCTAGCGCGATACAATGAGCAGTTCTTC

clone size: .
D gene: TRBD1
V gene: TRBV10-3
J gene: TRBJ2-2
CDR3 protein: CAIRGQPNTGELFF
CDR3 DNA: TGTGCCATCAGGGGACAGCCGAACACCGGGGAGCTGTTTTTT